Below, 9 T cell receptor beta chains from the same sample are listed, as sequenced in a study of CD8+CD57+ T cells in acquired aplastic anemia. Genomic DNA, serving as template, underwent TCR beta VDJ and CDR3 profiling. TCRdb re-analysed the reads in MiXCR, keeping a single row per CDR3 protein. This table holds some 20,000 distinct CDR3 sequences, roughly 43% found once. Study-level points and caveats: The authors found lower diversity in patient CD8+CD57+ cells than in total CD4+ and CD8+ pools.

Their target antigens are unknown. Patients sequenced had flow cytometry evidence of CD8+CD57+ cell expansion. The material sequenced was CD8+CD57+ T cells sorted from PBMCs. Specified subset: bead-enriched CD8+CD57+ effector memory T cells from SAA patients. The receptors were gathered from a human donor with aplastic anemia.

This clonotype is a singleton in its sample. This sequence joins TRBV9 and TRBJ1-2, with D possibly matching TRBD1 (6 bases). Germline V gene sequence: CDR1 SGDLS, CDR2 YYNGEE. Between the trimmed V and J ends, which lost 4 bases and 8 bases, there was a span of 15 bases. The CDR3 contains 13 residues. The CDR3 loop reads CASSTGTKRGYTF. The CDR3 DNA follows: TGTGCCAGCAGCACCGGGACAAAGAGGGGCTACACCTTC.

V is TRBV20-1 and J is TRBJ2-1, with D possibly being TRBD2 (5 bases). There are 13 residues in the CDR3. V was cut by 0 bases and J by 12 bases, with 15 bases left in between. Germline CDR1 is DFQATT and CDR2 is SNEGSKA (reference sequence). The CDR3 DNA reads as TGCAGTGCTAGAGATCCGCGGGCGTTAGGGCAGTTCTTC. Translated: CSARDPRALGQFF.

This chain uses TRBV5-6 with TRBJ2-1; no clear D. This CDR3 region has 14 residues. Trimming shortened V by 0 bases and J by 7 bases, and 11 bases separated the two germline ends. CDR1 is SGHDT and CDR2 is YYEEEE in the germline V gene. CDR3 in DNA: TGTGCCAGCAGCTTGGGGGGTAGGTGGAATGAGCAGTTCTTC. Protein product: CASSLGGRWNEQFF.

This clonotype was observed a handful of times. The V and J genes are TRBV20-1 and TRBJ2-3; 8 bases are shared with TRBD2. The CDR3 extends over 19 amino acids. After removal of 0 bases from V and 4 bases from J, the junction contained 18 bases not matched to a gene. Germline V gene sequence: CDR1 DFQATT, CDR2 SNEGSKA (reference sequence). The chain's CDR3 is CSARDPPVSGALGADTQYF. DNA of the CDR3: TGCAGTGCTAGAGATCCCCCCGTTAGCGGGGCGCTGGGTGCAGATACGCAGTATTTT.

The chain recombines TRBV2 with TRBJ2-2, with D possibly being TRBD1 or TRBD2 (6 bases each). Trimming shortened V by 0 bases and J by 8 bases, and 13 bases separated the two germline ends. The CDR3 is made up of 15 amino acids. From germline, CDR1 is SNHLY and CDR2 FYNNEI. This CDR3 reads CASSEAFAGTGELFF. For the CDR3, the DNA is TGTGCCAGCAGTGAAGCGTTTGCGGGGACAGGGGAGCTGTTTTTT.

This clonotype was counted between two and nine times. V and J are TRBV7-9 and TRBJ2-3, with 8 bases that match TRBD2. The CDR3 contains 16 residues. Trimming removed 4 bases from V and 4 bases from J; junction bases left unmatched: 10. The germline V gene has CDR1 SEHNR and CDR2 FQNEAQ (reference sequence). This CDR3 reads CASSSQGLVLSDTQYF. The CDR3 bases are TGTGCCAGCAGCTCTCAGGGACTAGTTCTCTCAGATACGCAGTATTTT.

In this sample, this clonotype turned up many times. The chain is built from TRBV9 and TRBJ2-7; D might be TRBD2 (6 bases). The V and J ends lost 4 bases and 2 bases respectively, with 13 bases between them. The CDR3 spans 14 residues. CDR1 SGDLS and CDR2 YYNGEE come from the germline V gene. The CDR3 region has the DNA TGTGCCAGCAGCTCCCGGGACTTACCCTACGAGCAGTACTTC. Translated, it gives CASSSRDLPYEQYF.

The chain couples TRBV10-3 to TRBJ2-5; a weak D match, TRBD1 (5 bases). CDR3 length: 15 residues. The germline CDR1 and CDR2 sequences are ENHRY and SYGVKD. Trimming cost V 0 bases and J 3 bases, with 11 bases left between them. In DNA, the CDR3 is TGTGCCATCAGTGAGTCGACAGCTGGGGAAGAGACCCAGTACTTC. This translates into CAISESTAGEETQYF.

CDR3 nucleotide sequence: TGTGCCAGCAGCTTAGGGGCTAGCGGGAGACGCTCCTACAATGAGCAGTTCTTC. Its protein product is CASSLGASGRRSYNEQFF. This chain uses TRBV7-8 with TRBJ2-1; 10 positions match TRBD2. This CDR3 spans 18 amino acids. The V segment lost 1 base and the J segment 0 bases; nucleotides outside the gene matches: 6. The germline V gene encodes CDR1 SGHVS and CDR2 FQNEAQ.